This T cell receptor (beta chain) was documented in a study of shared clonotypes between healthy human individuals. As regards this clone: The antigen remains unidentified.

Libraries were prepared by immunoSEQ multiplex PCR; TCRdb keeps only in-frame clonotypes and omits some of them. The repertoire includes over a million clones, under 80% of them detected once, and 1.4% sits in the top ten. Findings and caveats of the study: Rarefaction showed that sequencing of sorted subsets was incomplete (despite large depth).

The sample was memory CD4+ T cells sorted from blood. The subset here: CD45RA-negative fraction. The TCR sequence derives from a man aged 18 to 30 in good health.

DNA for the CDR3: TGCGCCAGCAACCCTAGTAGCTCTGGGACCCAGTACTTC. It codes for CASNPSSSGTQYF. This chain joins TRBV5-1 and TRBJ2-5; no firm D call. Germline CDR1 reads SGHRS; CDR2 reads YFSETQ. This CDR3 is 13 amino acids long. Trimming cost V 6 bases and J 7 bases, with 16 bases left between them.